This T cell receptor beta chain was retrieved from a study of T-cell reconstitution after alpha-beta-depleted transplantation in children. This clonotype was seen at least ten times. For TCRbeta, the library was prepared with unique molecular identifiers. TCRdb reprocessed the PCR reads with MiXCR, giving one entry per CDR3 protein. Found here are hundreds of thousands of distinct CDR3 sequences, more than 10% of them singletons; the top ten hold around 4.1%. Germline CDR1 and CDR2: DFQATT and SNEGSKA (reference sequence). CDR3 length equals 15 residues. The trim removed 5 bases at V and 2 bases at J, leaving 8 bases unmatched.

V gene TRBV20-1 combines with J gene TRBJ2-3; 9 positions agree with TRBD2. This receptor was obtained from a human donor who donated a stem cell graft to a child with Fanconi anemia. The material sequenced was PBMCs, taken from the stem cell graft. The CDR3 here is CSAPFSGGYTDTQYF. In nucleotides, the CDR3 is TGCAGTGCTCCCTTCAGCGGGGGGTACACAGATACGCAGTATTTT.